One T cell receptor (beta chain) is described in this entry. The sample comes from a study of blood T cell repertoires in COVID-19. A PCR-confirmed or clinician-diagnosed COVID-19 case had contacted exposed participants within 2 weeks of entry. Generated by immunoSEQ multiplex PCR, the TCRdb table keeps only in-frame clones and is missing some. The sample holds about 180,000 clones, approximately 80% seen once. Trimming removed 4 bases from V and 3 bases from J; junction bases left unmatched: 6. In germline, CDR1 is MNHEY, CDR2 SVGEGT. This CDR3 spans 15 amino acids. The sequencing sample was made of PBMCs or T cells enriched from blood (not recorded which). The source of this sequence is a man aged 60 to 69 who had been exposed to COVID-19. The chain is built from TRBV6-2 or TRBV6-3 and TRBJ2-1; 7 bases agree with TRBD1. The CDR3 DNA reads TGTGCCAGCAGTTCCCACCGGGACAGCTACAATGAGCAGTTCTTC. It yields the protein CASSSHRDSYNEQFF.